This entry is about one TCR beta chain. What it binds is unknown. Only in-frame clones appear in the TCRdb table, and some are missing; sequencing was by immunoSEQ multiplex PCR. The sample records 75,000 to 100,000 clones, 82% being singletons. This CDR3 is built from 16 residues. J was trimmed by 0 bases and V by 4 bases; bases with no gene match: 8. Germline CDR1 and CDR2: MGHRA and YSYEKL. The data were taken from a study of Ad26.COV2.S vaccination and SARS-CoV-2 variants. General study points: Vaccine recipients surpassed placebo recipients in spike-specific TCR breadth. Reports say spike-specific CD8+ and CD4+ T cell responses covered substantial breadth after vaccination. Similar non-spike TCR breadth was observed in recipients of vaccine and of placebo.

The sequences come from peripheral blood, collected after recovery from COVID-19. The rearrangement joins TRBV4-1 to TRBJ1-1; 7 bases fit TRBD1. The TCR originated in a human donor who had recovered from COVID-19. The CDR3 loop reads CASSRSPGQLNTEAFF. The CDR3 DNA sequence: TGCGCCAGCAGCCGATCGCCGGGACAGCTGAACACTGAAGCTTTCTTT.